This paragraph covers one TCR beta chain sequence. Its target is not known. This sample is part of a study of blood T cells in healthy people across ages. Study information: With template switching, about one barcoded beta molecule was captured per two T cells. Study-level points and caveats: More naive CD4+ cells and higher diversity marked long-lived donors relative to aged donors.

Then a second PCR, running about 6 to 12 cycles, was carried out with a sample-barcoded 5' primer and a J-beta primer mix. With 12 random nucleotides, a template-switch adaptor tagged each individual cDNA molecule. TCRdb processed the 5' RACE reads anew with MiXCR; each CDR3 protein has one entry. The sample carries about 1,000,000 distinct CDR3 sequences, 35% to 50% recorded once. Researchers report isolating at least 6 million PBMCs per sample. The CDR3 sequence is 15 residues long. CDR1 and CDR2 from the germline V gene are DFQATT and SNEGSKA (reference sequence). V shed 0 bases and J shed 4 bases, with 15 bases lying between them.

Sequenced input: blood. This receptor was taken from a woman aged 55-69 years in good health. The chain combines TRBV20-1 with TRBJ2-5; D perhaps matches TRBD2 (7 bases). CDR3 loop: CSARDGGGGRETQYF. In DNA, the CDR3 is TGCAGTGCTAGAGATGGTGGGGGGGGGCGAGAGACCCAGTACTTC.